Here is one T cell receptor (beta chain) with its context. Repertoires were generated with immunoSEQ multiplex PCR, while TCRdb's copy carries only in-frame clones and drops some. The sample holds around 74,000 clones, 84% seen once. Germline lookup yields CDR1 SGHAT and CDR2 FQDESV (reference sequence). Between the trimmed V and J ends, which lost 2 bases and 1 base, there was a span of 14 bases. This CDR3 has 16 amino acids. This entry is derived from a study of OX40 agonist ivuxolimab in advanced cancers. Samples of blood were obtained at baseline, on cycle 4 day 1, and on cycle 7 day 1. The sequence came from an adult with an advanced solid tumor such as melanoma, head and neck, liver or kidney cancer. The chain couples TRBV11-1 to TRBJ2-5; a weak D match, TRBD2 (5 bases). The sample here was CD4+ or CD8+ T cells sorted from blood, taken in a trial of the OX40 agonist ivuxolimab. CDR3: CASSLLGSGTQETQYF. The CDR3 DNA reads TGTGCCAGCAGCTTATTGGGGAGCGGAACCCAAGAGACCCAGTACTTC.